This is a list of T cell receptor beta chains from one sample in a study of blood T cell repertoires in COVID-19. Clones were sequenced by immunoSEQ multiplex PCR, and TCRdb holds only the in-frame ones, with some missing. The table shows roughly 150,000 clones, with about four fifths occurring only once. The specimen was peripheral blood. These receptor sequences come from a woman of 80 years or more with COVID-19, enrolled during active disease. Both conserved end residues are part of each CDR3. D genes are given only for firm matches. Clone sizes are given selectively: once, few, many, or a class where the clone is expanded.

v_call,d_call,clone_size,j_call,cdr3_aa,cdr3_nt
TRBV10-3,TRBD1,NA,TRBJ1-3,CAISGTGTGNTIYF,TGTGCCATCAGTGGGACAGGGACCGGAAACACCATATATTTT
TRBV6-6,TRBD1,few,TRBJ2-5,CASSYPTGGEQETQYF,TGTGCCAGCAGTTATCCGACAGGGGGCGAGCAAGAGACCCAGTACTTC
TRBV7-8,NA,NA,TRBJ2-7,CASSLVAYGYEQYF,TGTGCCAGCAGCTTAGTGGCCTACGGGTACGAGCAGTACTTC
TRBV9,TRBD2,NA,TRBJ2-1,CASGRTSGYNEQFF,TGTGCCAGCGGTCGGACTAGCGGGTACAATGAGCAGTTCTTC
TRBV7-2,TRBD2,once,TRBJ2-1,CASSLLAGGLNEQFF,TGTGCCAGCAGCTTACTAGCGGGGGGTCTCAATGAGCAGTTCTTC
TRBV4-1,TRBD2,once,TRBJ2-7,CASSQDRLAGGVYEQYF,TGCGCCAGCAGCCAAGATCGACTAGCGGGAGGAGTCTACGAGCAGTACTTC
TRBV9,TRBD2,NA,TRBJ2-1,CASSVSGRGINEQFF,TGTGCCAGCAGCGTTAGCGGGAGAGGGATCAATGAGCAGTTCTTC
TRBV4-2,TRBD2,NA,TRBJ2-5,CASSQAYSGGTSGGARETQYF,TGTGCCAGCAGCCAAGCATACTCGGGTGGGACTAGCGGGGGGGCACGAGAGACCCAGTACTTC
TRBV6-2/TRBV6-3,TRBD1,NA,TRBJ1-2,CASSPRGHGYTF,TGTGCCAGCAGTCCCAGGGGGCATGGCTACACCTTC
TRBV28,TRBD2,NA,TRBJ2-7,CASQDSLAGDEQYF,TGTGCCAGCCAAGATAGCCTAGCGGGAGACGAGCAGTACTTC
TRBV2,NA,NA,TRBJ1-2,CASSDQGPSGYTF,TGTGCCAGCAGTGATCAGGGTCCTAGTGGCTACACCTTC
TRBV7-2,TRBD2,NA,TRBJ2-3,CASSLYTSGNTDTQYF,TGTGCCAGCAGCTTATATACTAGCGGGAACACAGATACGCAGTATTTT
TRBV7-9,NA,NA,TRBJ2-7,CASSFRLAGYEQYF,TGTGCCAGCAGCTTCAGGCTAGCTGGGTACGAGCAGTACTTC
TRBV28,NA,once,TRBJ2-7,CASTPRGAPRYEQYF,TGTGCCAGCACCCCTCGGGGAGCTCCCAGATACGAGCAGTACTTC
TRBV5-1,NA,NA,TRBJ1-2,CASSLVVGGAGGYTF,TGCGCCAGCAGCTTGGTAGTTGGGGGCGCCGGGGGCTACACCTTC
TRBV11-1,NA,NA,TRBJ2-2,CASSFDRLGELFF,TGTGCCAGCAGCTTTGACAGGTTGGGGGAGCTGTTTTTT
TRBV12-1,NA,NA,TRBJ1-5,CASSPDRGRLGGNQPQHF,TGTGCCAGCAGCCCTGACAGGGGACGATTGGGCGGCAATCAGCCCCAGCATTTT
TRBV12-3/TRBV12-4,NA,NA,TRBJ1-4,CASSFGGSEKLFF,TGTGCCAGCAGTTTTGGAGGCAGCGAAAAACTGTTTTTT
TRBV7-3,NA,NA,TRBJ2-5,CASSLKGGLRETQYF,TGTGCCAGCAGCTTAAAGGGCGGGTTGCGGGAGACCCAGTACTTC
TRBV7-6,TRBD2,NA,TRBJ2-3,CASSDPGAGGFTDTQYF,TGTGCCAGCAGCGACCCGGGGGCGGGAGGATTCACAGATACGCAGTATTTT
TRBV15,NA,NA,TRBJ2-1,CATSRESGYNEQFF,TGTGCCACCAGCAGAGAGAGCGGATACAATGAGCAGTTCTTC
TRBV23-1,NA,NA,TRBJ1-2,CASSQSKGDRSNAYGYTF,TGCGCCAGCAGTCAATCAAAGGGCGACAGGTCAAATGCCTATGGCTACACCTTC
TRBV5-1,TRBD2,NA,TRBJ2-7,CASSLGGTSGSYYEQYF,TGCGCCAGCAGCTTGGGAGGGACTAGCGGGAGTTACTACGAGCAGTACTTC
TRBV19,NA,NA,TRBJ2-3,CASSIEAYTQYF,TGTGCCAGTAGTATAGAGGCATATACGCAGTATTTT
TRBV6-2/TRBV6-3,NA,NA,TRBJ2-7,CASSYFGGPYEQYF,TGTGCCAGCAGTTATTTTGGCGGGCCCTACGAGCAGTACTTC
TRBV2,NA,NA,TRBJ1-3,CARGTLGNTIYF,TGTGCCAGGGGGACTCTTGGAAACACCATATATTTT
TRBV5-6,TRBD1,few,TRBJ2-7,CASSSPRQGNEQYF,TGTGCCAGCAGCTCGCCGCGACAGGGCAACGAGCAGTACTTC
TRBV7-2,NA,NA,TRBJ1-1,CASSLSAQDTEAFF,TGTGCCAGCAGCTTATCGGCTCAGGACACTGAAGCTTTCTTT
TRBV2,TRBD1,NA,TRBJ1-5,CASSEGRGHFSNQPQHF,TGTGCCAGCAGTGAGGGAAGGGGGCATTTTAGCAATCAGCCCCAGCATTTT
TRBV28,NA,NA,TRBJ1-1,CASSSPPILTHTEAFF,TGTGCCAGCAGTTCCCCCCCGATTCTAACCCACACTGAAGCTTTCTTT
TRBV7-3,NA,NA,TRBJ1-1,CASSPGRNTEAFF,TGTGCCAGCAGTCCCGGGAGGAACACTGAAGCTTTCTTT
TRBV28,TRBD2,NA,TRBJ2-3,CASTTSGTSAPDTQYF,TGTGCCAGCACAACGTCCGGGACTAGCGCACCAGATACGCAGTATTTT
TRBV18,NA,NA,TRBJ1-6,CASSPTASPLHF,TGTGCCAGCTCCCCTACCGCTTCACCCCTCCACTTT
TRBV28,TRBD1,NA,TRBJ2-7,CASRGTGVYEQYF,TGTGCCAGCAGGGGGACAGGGGTCTACGAGCAGTACTTC
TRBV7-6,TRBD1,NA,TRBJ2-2,CASSLGTGANTGELFF,TGTGCCAGCAGCTTAGGAACAGGGGCGAACACCGGGGAGCTGTTTTTT
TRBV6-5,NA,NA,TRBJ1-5,CASSYSRGNSNQPQHF,TGTGCCAGCAGTTACTCGCGGGGAAATAGCAATCAGCCCCAGCATTTT
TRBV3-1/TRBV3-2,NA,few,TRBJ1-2,CASSPTGTGGTGYTF,TGTGCCAGCAGCCCTACCGGGACGGGGGGAACAGGCTACACCTTC
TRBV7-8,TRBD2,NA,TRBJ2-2,CASSKLAGVSGELFF,TGTGCCAGCAGCAAACTAGCGGGAGTATCCGGGGAGCTGTTTTTT
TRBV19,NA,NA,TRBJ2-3,CASSIVGADTDTQYF,TGTGCCAGTAGTATTGTGGGGGCTGACACAGATACGCAGTATTTT
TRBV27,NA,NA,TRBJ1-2,CASSFGGNYGYTF,TGTGCCAGCAGTTTTGGCGGAAACTATGGCTACACCTTC
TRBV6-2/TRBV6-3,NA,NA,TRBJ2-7,CASSWSSGRYEQYF,TGTGCCAGCAGTTGGTCTTCAGGGCGATACGAGCAGTACTTC
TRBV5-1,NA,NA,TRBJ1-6,CASSLVGGDNSPLHF,TGCGCCAGCAGCTTGGTTGGGGGGGATAATTCACCCCTCCACTTT
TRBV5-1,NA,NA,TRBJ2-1,CASSLDSASHNEQFF,TGCGCCAGCAGCCTCGACAGCGCGAGCCACAATGAGCAGTTCTTC
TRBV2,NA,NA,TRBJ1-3,CASSEVTVGNTIYF,TGTGCCAGCAGTGAGGTGACAGTTGGAAACACCATATATTTT
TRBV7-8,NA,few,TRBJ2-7,CASSLDRTVYEQYF,TGTGCCAGCAGCTTAGACCGGACAGTCTACGAGCAGTACTTC
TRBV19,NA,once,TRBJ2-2,CASSIGRGTGELFF,TGTGCCAGTAGTATTGGTAGGGGCACCGGGGAGCTGTTTTTT
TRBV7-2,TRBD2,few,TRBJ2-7,CASSLAWAGGGHEQYF,TGTGCCAGCAGCTTAGCATGGGCGGGGGGAGGCCACGAGCAGTACTTC
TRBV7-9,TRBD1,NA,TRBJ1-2,CASSLTGGYGYTF,TGTGCCAGCAGCTTGACAGGGGGCTATGGCTACACCTTC
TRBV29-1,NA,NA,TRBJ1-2,CSTLGGYNYGYTF,TGCAGCACGTTAGGAGGGTATAACTATGGCTACACCTTC
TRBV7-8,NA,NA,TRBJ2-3,CASSRRGPVSTDTQYF,TGTGCCAGCAGCCGGCGGGGGCCGGTTAGCACAGATACGCAGTATTTT
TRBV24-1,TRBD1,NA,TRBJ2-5,CATSEAGTGREETQYF,TGTGCCACCAGTGAAGCTGGGACAGGGAGGGAAGAGACCCAGTACTTC